This TCR beta chain was observed in a study of spatial heterogeneity in lung cancer (dated by TCRdb to about 2019). About the study as a whole: More beta-chain than alpha-chain transcripts were consistently detected, likely reflecting higher beta-chain transcript abundance. Nonsynonymous mutation counts, determined by whole-exome sequencing of tumor tissue, were related to TCR repertoire features. At surgery, both alpha and beta chains were TCR-sequenced in about 200 tumor regions, 64 matched nontumor lung samples and some 58 PBMC samples. TCR alpha and beta repertoires were quantitatively compared across multiple tumor regions, matched nontumor lung and blood in non-small cell lung cancer. In the raw uncorrected reads, each unique combination of TCR and UMI appeared more than ten times on average. Here is what the overall study found, with its caveats: Additional single-cell paired TCR alpha and beta sequencing was considered necessary to confirm, at a functional level, the hypothesis that regional TCRs recognize regional mutations.

From the germline V gene, CDR1 is MDHEN and CDR2 is SYDVKM. Taken from cysteine to phenylalanine, the CDR3 has 16 residues. Only the CDR3 region is kept as DNA, spanning 48 bases read in frame from base 1. V was cut back by 3 bases and J by 1 base, leaving a gap of 15 bases between them. Judged by its sample share, this clonotype qualifies as medium-sized (0.01 to 0.1%). Its antigen is not yet known. No base quality values were provided; no much bigger clone lies one nucleotide off. Library creation used 5' RACE. For sequencing, a NextSeq 500 was employed. In the TCR library protocol, a unique molecular identifier was attached to each TCR cDNA molecule so that PCR and sequencing errors could be corrected. Per the original workflow: TCR identification, UMI-based error correction and CDR3 extraction were all carried out with Decombinator tools. TCRs above a frequency of 2 per 1,000, corresponding to the top 1% of the tumor frequency distribution, were defined as expanded. Renyi diversity was calculated using the R vegan package after each repertoire was subsampled 100 times to 5,000 TCRs. CDR3 similarity networks were built from amino acid triplet string-kernel similarity, with CDR3s being connected when pairwise similarity was above 0.82. TCRdb reanalyzed the raw reads on its own, using fastp at Q25 for trimming and MiXCR for clone calling, and kept in-frame beta chains. Every entry covers one CDR3 protein and lists the most common genes and DNA from its rows. What appears here as the V and J calls and clone size reflects TCRdb's work, not the paper's. This sample holds 4,000 to 5,000 distinct CDR3 sequences; 15% to 20% were observed only once. More than 20% of the sample rests with the top ten.

The time point tag for this specimen amounts to: sample taken at primary tumor resection. For TCR sequencing, whole RNA was extracted from tumor and nontumor lung tissue, or from cryopreserved PBMC samples, and no cell sorting was done. The donors were 70 or so patients from the lung TRACERx cohort who had early-stage, untreated non-small cell lung cancer. Only patients with enough RNA available from two or more tumor regions were chosen for TCR sequencing. Tumor and adjacent nontumor lung specimens were reviewed by a lung pathologist before selection. This material consisted of normal lung tissue next to the tumor, taken at surgery. The sequence is built from TRBV28 and TRBJ1-1; the D gene is possibly TRBD1, with 5 bases matching. This sequence was found in a male donor with early-stage non-small cell lung cancer. Read as DNA, the sequence is TGTGCCAGCAGTTTCCCGGGGGACTCCTGGAACACTGAAGCTTTCTTT. Translated, it reads CASSFPGDSWNTEAFF.